This T cell receptor (beta chain) is from a study of naive and memory T cell subsets (dated by TCRdb to about 2017). Regarding the complete study: In the figure summarizing the skin biopsy and whole blood samples, approximately ten blood donors, 7 tuberculin skin test biopsies and 3 saline control biopsies were reported. PCR2 was typically performed as a SYBR Green qPCR that was stopped at a set threshold, although end-point PCR (around 6 cycles) could be used instead for low-input samples. On the study overall, not on this receptor specifically: The potential sensitivity of the RNA-based method to TCR transcript changes with T cell activation and differentiation was acknowledged.

The CDR3 numbers 13 residues from cysteine through phenylalanine. Only the CDR3 DNA is retained, 39 bases long and in frame from the first base. The junction carries 4 bases between V and J, which are trimmed by 4 bases and 3 bases respectively. For CDR1 and CDR2, the germline V gene lists SGHVS and FNYEAQ. Whole blood analysis involved drawing around 2.5 ml of peripheral blood from adult healthy volunteers into Tempus tubes and then extracting RNA following the manufacturer's instructions. Using 3' ligation of a UMI-containing oligonucleotide to TCR cDNA, the study laid out a robust and sensitive protocol to amplify, sequence and analyze TCRs. Before reverse transcription, total RNA that had not been cell sorted was treated with RQ1 DNase, with a target input of about 1 to 1000 ng. Skin biopsy and whole blood libraries were made to test pipeline robustness in samples where T cells form a minority population.

Libraries were constructed by 5' RACE. TCR RNA was reverse transcribed with SuperScript IV using alpha and beta constant region primers for the blood and skin samples. The ligated cDNA was amplified in four rounds of PCR with nested alpha and beta constant region primers together with the SP2 primer. An oligonucleotide carrying the Illumina SP2 primer and a UMI was ligated to the 3' end of the cDNA by means of T4 RNA ligase 1. The 12-nucleotide UMI consisted of two random hexamers with an eight-base spacer between the hexamers to prevent hairpin formation. From the second PCR onward, the TCR alpha and beta chain libraries were handled separately, and dual indexing was used for multiplexing. After pooling, the indexed libraries were analyzed by capillary electrophoresis and sequenced on either an Illumina MiSeq or NextSeq. PhiX DNA at about 5-7% was spiked into libraries to increase base diversity and improve cluster recognition. The authors' pipeline ran thus. Demultiplexor pulled UMIs out of read 2, joined the UMIs with the TCR sequence from read 1, and separated reads according to sample indices. V and J genes and V-J junctions were identified by Decombinator, which gave every TCR a five-part identifier that included V and J deletions. UMIs were used by Collapsinator to correct sequencing errors and PCR amplification heterogeneity, so that a UMI-based abundance was obtained for each TCR. CDR3Translator turned identifiers into nucleotide sequence, translated that sequence into amino acids, and pulled out CDR3 regions based on terminal motifs. After normalization to the amount of input RNA, the error-corrected alpha and beta TCR counts from blood and from skin were compared. TCRdb cleaned the public reads at Q25 with fastp, built clones with MiXCR and kept in-frame beta chains. Rows are unified per CDR3 protein, each entry keeping the most common DNA and genes. These V and J calls are TCRdb output, not the study's own analysis. The sample has approximately 27,000 distinct CDR3 sequences on record, under 25% of them singletons. Around 1.8% of the sample is taken by the ten largest.

This clonotype showed up just a few times. No cognate antigen has been identified for it. It has no much larger one-base neighbor in the sample; base qualities were not kept. This receptor was obtained from a female donor in good health. This sequence uses TRBV7-6 and TRBJ1-6, with no D gene named confidently. For the CDR3, the sequence is CASSSRYNSPLHF. The nucleotide sequence is TGTGCCAGCAGCTCACGCTATAATTCACCCCTCCACTTT.